A single sample is the source of the 7 T cell receptor beta chains below, sequenced in a study of CD8+CD57+ T cells in acquired aplastic anemia. Genomic DNA, the template, was used for profiling of the TCR beta VDJ and CDR3. MiXCR, run by TCRdb on the reads, gives a single entry per CDR3 protein. The sample lists more than 150,000 distinct CDR3 sequences, about half occurring once. Patients sequenced had flow cytometry evidence of CD8+CD57+ cell expansion. Sample: sorted CD4+, CD8+, or CD8+CD57+ T cells (not recorded which) from PBMCs. Receptor source: a human donor with aplastic anemia.

The chain employs TRBV29-1 and TRBJ2-7; maybe TRBD2 (7 bases). The CDR3 extends over 15 amino acids. Germline V gives CDR1 SQVTM, CDR2 ANQGSEA. V dropped 4 bases and J dropped 0 bases, with 16 bases sitting between them. CDR3 residues: CSVAGEGGLSYEQYF. Here the CDR3 DNA reads TGCAGCGTTGCCGGGGAGGGGGGCCTCTCCTACGAGCAGTACTTC.

For this clonotype: One junction end does not reproduce the germline sequence, and a read error may be involved. V usage is TRBV7-8 and J usage is TRBJ1-5; D is ambiguous. Per germline, CDR1 SGHVS and CDR2 FQNEAQ. The CDR3 totals 15 residues. The CDR3 DNA reads as TGCGCCAGCAGCTTAGCCGGAAGTAGCAATCAGCCCCAGCATTTT. Its protein is CASSLAGSSNQPQHF.

The sample holds many counts of this clonotype. This rearrangement joins TRBV19 to TRBJ1-1; no clear D. Trimming cost V 7 bases and J 4 bases, with 13 bases left between them. Germline values: CDR1 LNHDA, CDR2 SQIVND (reference sequence). The length of the CDR3 is 13 residues. CDR3 coding DNA: TGTGCCAGTATGGTGACCTCGGCCACTGAAGCTTTCTTT. Translated, it gives CASMVTSATEAFF. Complete variable domain (other parts from reference TRBV19 and TRBJ1-1): DGGITQSPKYLFRKEGQNVTLSCEQNLNHDAMYWYRQDPGQGLRLIYYSQIVNDFQKGDIAEGYSVSREKKESFPLTVTSAQKNPTAFYLCASMVTSATEAFFGQGTRLTVV.

This chain connects TRBV15 to TRBJ2-5; 8 nucleotides line up with TRBD2. Losses at the gene ends were 4 bases for V and 5 bases for J; bases not matched to a gene: 15. This CDR3 region has 17 residues. Germline assignment: CDR1 LNHNV and CDR2 YYDKDF (reference sequence). CDR3 sequence: CATSIMDGRASYETQYF. DNA for the CDR3: TGTGCCACCAGCATTATGGACGGGAGGGCCTCATACGAGACCCAGTACTTC.

V usage is TRBV24-1 and J usage is TRBJ1-5, with 8 bases lining up with TRBD1. CDR1 is KGHDR and CDR2 is SFDVKD in the germline V gene. V gave up 5 bases and J gave up 6 bases; unmatched junction bases: 8. The CDR3 spans 15 residues. The CDR3 region is CATSVAGGAGQPQHF. The CDR3 nucleotides read TGTGCCACCAGTGTTGCAGGGGGCGCGGGTCAGCCCCAGCATTTT.

The table lists this clonotype with many counts. The chain couples TRBV5-1 to TRBJ2-2; 8 bases fit TRBD2. The CDR3 sequence is 15 residues long. Trimming removed 4 bases from V and 2 bases from J; junction bases left unmatched: 4. From germline, CDR1 is SGHRS and CDR2 YFSETQ. CDR3 loop: CASSLSGANTGELFF. The CDR3 nucleotides are TGCGCCAGCAGCCTTAGCGGGGCTAACACCGGGGAGCTGTTTTTT.

Notes on this clonotype: It may be a read error: a sequence one base away is much more abundant. This chain uses TRBV6-1 with TRBJ2-7; 8 nucleotides align to TRBD2. Germline CDR1 MNHNS, CDR2 SASEGT. V was pared by 5 bases and J by 5 bases, with 5 bases of the junction left unmatched. This CDR3 region has 13 residues. The CDR3 DNA follows: TGTGCCAGCAGTCGGACTAGCTTTCACGAGCAGTACTTC. Translation: CASSRTSFHEQYF.